One T cell receptor beta chain is described in this entry. Its antigen remains unidentified. Trimming shortened V by 0 bases and J by 5 bases, and 18 bases separated the two germline ends. This CDR3 is built from 16 residues. Germline CDR1 GTSNPN, CDR2 SVGIG (reference sequence). The sample comes from a study of long-term antiretroviral therapy in people with HIV. Whole-study results and caveats: Pre-ART clonal expansion yielded clones that dominated the repertoire at all time points.

immunoSEQ v3.0 was run at survey level. Using immunoSEQ multiplex PCR, the repertoire was profiled, and TCRdb retains in-frame clones only, with some absent. The table lists 20,000 to 25,000 clones, 70% to 90% of them singletons. The rearrangement links TRBV30 to TRBJ2-3; D might be TRBD2 (5 bases). Material: unsorted PBMCs, obtained 1.9 years after starting antiretroviral therapy. This TCR was sampled from a woman aged 25 to 39 with HIV. In DNA form, the CDR3 reads TGTGCCTGGAGTGTAGCCCCAGGCGGACTCAAAGATACGCAGTATTTT. This translates into CAWSVAPGGLKDTQYF.